The 29 T cell receptor beta chains listed next were all sequenced from one sample in a study of control samples from healthy donors and cancer patients (dated by TCRdb to the early 2020s). Libraries were constructed by the immunoSEQ multiplex PCR assay. The immuneACCESS repertoire file appears here via TCRdb, limited to in-frame rearrangements. These files lack a portion of the clones; in checked studies, under half of the deficit traces to unresolved V genes, and the cause of the others is not known. The sample yields approximately 66,000 clones; 90% were counted once. In total, the top ten clones hold over 5% of the sample. Sequenced: PBMCs. The receptors come from a man between 60 and 75 years old with colorectal cancer.

The rearrangement links TRBV7-9 to TRBJ2-2; D ambiguous. Trimming pared 2 bases from V and 5 bases from J, leaving 9 bases between. CDR1 is SEHNR, CDR2 FQNEAQ, per germline (reference sequence). The CDR3 is 14 amino acids. The CDR3 protein is CASSLRLGTGELFF. The CDR3 DNA reads TGTGCCAGCAGCTTACGCCTAGGGACCGGGGAGCTGTTTTTT. Full variable domain (remainder filled in from reference TRBV7-9 and TRBJ2-2): DTGVSQNPRHKITKRGQNVTFRCDPISEHNRLYWYRQTLGQGPEFLTYFQNEAQLEKSRLLSDRFSAERPKGSFSTLEIQRTEQGDSAMYLCASSLRLGTGELFFGEGSRLTVL.

This chain joins TRBV19 and TRBJ1-2, with 9 bases that match TRBD1. V gave up 4 bases and J gave up 6 bases; unmatched junction bases: 9. Germline loops: CDR1 LNHDA, CDR2 SQIVND (reference sequence). This CDR3 contains 15 residues. Here the CDR3 reads CASSTPGQGDDGYTF. Here the CDR3 DNA reads TGTGCCAGTAGTACCCCGGGACAGGGAGACGATGGCTACACCTTC.

This chain connects TRBV2 to TRBJ2-1; 12 bases align to TRBD2. This CDR3 region has 15 residues. With V trimmed by 7 bases and J by 12 bases, 13 bases remained unmatched. Germline V gives CDR1 SNHLY, CDR2 FYNNEI. This chain's CDR3 is CASTLTSGGSKGQFF. The CDR3, as DNA: TGTGCCAGCACCCTGACTAGCGGGGGATCCAAAGGGCAGTTCTTC. The whole variable domain, filled in from reference TRBV2 and TRBJ2-1, reads EPEVTQTPSHQVTQMGQEVILRCVPISNHLYFYWYRQILGQKVEFLVSFYNNEISEKSEIFDDQFSVERPDGSNFTLKIRSTKLEDSAMYFCASTLTSGGSKGQFFGPGTRLTVL.

The J gene is TRBJ2-7, the V gene TRBV11-2, with 7 nucleotides matching TRBD1. This CDR3 contains 14 residues. V trimming: 5 bases; J trimming: 5 bases; junction bases outside the gene matches: 9. Germline V gene lookup returns CDR1 SGHAT and CDR2 FQNNGV. In DNA, the CDR3 is TGTGCCAGCAGCATTCAGGGGGATCTGGACGAGCAGTACTTC. Translation: CASSIQGDLDEQYF. Full variable domain (rest looked up from reference TRBV11-2 and TRBJ2-7): EAGVAQSPRYKIIEKRQSVAFWCNPISGHATLYWYQQILGQGPKLLIQFQNNGVVDDSQLPKDRFSAERLKGVDSTLKIQPAKLEDSAVYLCASSIQGDLDEQYFGPGTRLTVT.

The chain carries TRBV4-1 and TRBJ2-3; D gene uncertain. The CDR3 spans 14 residues. Germline V gene sequence: CDR1 MGHRA, CDR2 YSYEKL. V lost 0 bases, J lost 2 bases, and 6 bases lay in between. This chain's CDR3 is CASSQDKNTDTQYF. CDR3 nucleotides: TGCGCCAGCAGCCAAGACAAAAACACAGATACGCAGTATTTT.

This chain connects TRBV2 to TRBJ2-7, with 10 positions matching TRBD2. There are 17 residues in the CDR3. Germline V gives CDR1 SNHLY, CDR2 FYNNEI. With 6 bases clipped from V and 7 bases from J, the junction kept 18 bases outside the gene matches. The CDR3 is CASSGSYSGGTLREQYF. The CDR3 DNA reads as TGTGCCAGCAGCGGTAGTTATAGCGGGGGGACTTTAAGGGAGCAGTACTTC.

The chain has TRBV5-1 and TRBJ2-7; 8 bases line up with TRBD2. Trimming took 4 bases from V and 4 from J; bases not matched to a gene: 7. Per germline, CDR1 SGHRS and CDR2 YFSETQ. The CDR3 runs to 14 residues. The CDR3 loop is CASSPGGGLYEQYF. CDR3 in DNA: TGCGCCAGCAGCCCCGGGGGGGGTTTGTACGAGCAGTACTTC.

The chain links TRBV28 to TRBJ1-2; a possible D gene is TRBD1 (5 bases). V lost 5 bases and J lost 8, with 21 bases in between. Germline CDR1 and CDR2: MDHEN and SYDVKM. CDR3 length: 15 amino acids. DNA for the CDR3: TGTGCCAGCAGTCCACCCTCGGACACCTTAGTGGGCTACACCTTC. This encodes CASSPPSDTLVGYTF.

J is TRBJ2-5 and V is TRBV7-9; D is perhaps TRBD2 (5 bases). The CDR3 contains 14 residues. The V gene lost 5 bases and the J gene lost 4 bases, with 14 bases spanning the gap. Germline-derived CDR1 and CDR2 are SEHNR and FQNEAQ (reference sequence). In nucleotides, the CDR3 is TGTGCCAGCAGCCACGCTAGCTACGGAGAGACCCAGTACTTC. Protein: CASSHASYGETQYF.

The rearrangement uses TRBV7-9 and TRBJ2-3; 7 bases are a match to TRBD2. Trimming removed 1 base from V and 3 bases from J; junction bases left unmatched: 7. The germline CDR1 and CDR2 sequences are SEHNR and FQNEAQ (reference sequence). This CDR3 comprises 16 residues. The CDR3 DNA reads as TGTGCCAGCAGCTTAGTATTGGGACTACCAACAGATACGCAGTATTTT. Translated: CASSLVLGLPTDTQYF.

The chain uses TRBV5-4 and TRBJ1-2, with D possibly being TRBD1 (6 bases). This CDR3 spans 13 amino acids. V lost 0 bases, J lost 8 bases, and 11 bases lay in between. Germline CDR1 and CDR2: SGHNT and YYREEE (reference sequence). The CDR3 DNA reads TGTGCCAGCAGCTTGGGAGGGGGTGAGGGCTACACCTTC. Amino acids: CASSLGGGEGYTF.

This clone was seen just once. The DNA for the CDR3 is TGTGCCACCAGCAGAGATAAGGCAATAACTGGAAACACCATATATTTT. This encodes CATSRDKAITGNTIYF. The V and J genes are TRBV15 and TRBJ1-3; D unclear. The V gene's germline CDR1 is LNHNV and CDR2 YYDKDF (reference sequence). CDR3 length: 16 residues. The V end lost 0 bases, the J end lost 2 bases, and 11 bases lay between the germline ends.

Notes on this clone: The same CDR3 arises from other DNA sequences in this sample as well. This chain links TRBV5-1 with TRBJ2-1, with TRBD2 matching 8 bases. The CDR3 loop spans 15 amino acids. After removal of 0 bases from V and 8 bases from J, the junction contained 7 bases not matched to a gene. CDR1 and CDR2 from the germline V gene are SGHRS and YFSETQ. The CDR3 coding sequence is TGCGCCAGCAGCTTGGGACGGGGGCGGGGGGATGAGCAGTTCTTC. This sequence encodes CASSLGRGRGDEQFF.

V and J are TRBV7-3 and TRBJ2-1, with 7 bases that match TRBD1. Trimming cost V 3 bases and J 3 bases; bases outside gene matches: 2. CDR3 length: 14 amino acids. Germline V CDR1 and CDR2: SGHTA, FQGTGA. CDR3 bases: TGTGCCAGCAGCTTGGGACAGTACTACAATGAGCAGTTCTTC. The encoded protein is CASSLGQYYNEQFF.

This sequence joins TRBV7-7 and TRBJ2-2; weak D call: TRBD2 (5 bases). V lost 5 bases and J 1 base, leaving 14 bases between the germline ends. The V gene's germline CDR1 is SSHAT and CDR2 FNYEAQ (reference sequence). The CDR3 loop spans 16 amino acids. This CDR3 reads CASSPHPGLNTGELFF. The CDR3 DNA reads TGTGCCAGCAGCCCGCACCCCGGACTGAACACCGGGGAGCTGTTTTTT.

J is TRBJ2-2 and V is TRBV28, with D possibly being TRBD2 (5 bases). Germline V gene lookup returns CDR1 MDHEN and CDR2 SYDVKM. The V end was cut by 6 bases, the J end by 5 bases, with 16 bases between. This CDR3 region has 15 residues. This CDR3 is CASRILAPGTGELFF. CDR3 nucleotides: TGTGCCAGCAGAATCCTAGCTCCGGGGACCGGGGAGCTGTTTTTT.

The chain couples TRBV18 to TRBJ2-1; 8 bases are a match to TRBD2. Trimming at V came to 0 bases and at J to 7 bases, leaving 2 bases not matched to a gene. This CDR3 is 14 amino acids long. From germline, CDR1 is KGHSH and CDR2 LQKENI. In DNA form, the CDR3 reads TGTGCCAGCTCACCACCGGGACTAGGGAATGAGCAGTTCTTC. It yields the protein CASSPPGLGNEQFF.

The rearrangement links TRBV27 to TRBJ2-6; maybe TRBD2 (6 bases). Trimming shortened V by 6 bases and J by 0 bases, and 18 bases separated the two germline ends. Germline lookup yields CDR1 MNHEY and CDR2 SMNVEV (reference sequence). This CDR3 contains 18 residues. CDR3 nucleotides: TGTGCCAGCAGCCCCTTTAGCGGCCAAAACTCTGGGGCCAACGTCCTGACTTTC. This gives the protein CASSPFSGQNSGANVLTF.

The chain couples TRBV4-2 to TRBJ2-7; 12 nucleotides agree with TRBD2. Germline trimming cut 1 base from V and 2 bases from J; bases unmatched to any gene: 0. Germline V gene sequence: CDR1 LGHNA, CDR2 YNFKEQ. The CDR3 is made up of 15 amino acids. DNA for the CDR3: TGTGCCAGCAGCCAAGGACTAGCGGGGGCCTACGAGCAGTACTTC. Protein: CASSQGLAGAYEQYF.

The gene calls are TRBV9 and TRBJ1-6, with unresolved D. Germline CDR1 is SGDLS and CDR2 is YYNGEE. V was clipped by 0 bases and J by 7 bases, with 14 bases between them. The CDR3 is made up of 16 amino acids. This chain's CDR3 is CASSVGPPKGNSPLHF. DNA of the CDR3: TGTGCCAGCAGCGTAGGTCCGCCAAAGGGAAATTCACCCCTCCACTTT.

The chain recombines TRBV28 with TRBJ2-7; no clear D gene. V lost 6 bases and J 4 bases, leaving 7 bases between the germline ends. CDR1 and CDR2 from the germline V gene are MDHEN and SYDVKM. The CDR3 spans 11 residues. CDR3 sequence (DNA): TGTGCCAGCAGCTCAGAGTACGAGCAGTACTTC. The encoded protein is CASSSEYEQYF.

In DNA, the CDR3 is TGTGCCAGCAGTTACTCTTTGAGGGACAGTACAAACTATGGCTACACCTTC. Residues: CASSYSLRDSTNYGYTF. The chain couples TRBV6-2 or TRBV6-3 to TRBJ1-2; 7 nucleotides agree with TRBD1. This CDR3 has 17 amino acids. V shed 0 bases and J 2 bases; nucleotides not matched to a gene: 9. Germline CDR1 is MNHEY and CDR2 is SVGEGT.

This chain links TRBV19 with TRBJ2-4; no reliable D call. Germline V gene lookup returns CDR1 LNHDA and CDR2 SQIVND (reference sequence). The CDR3 length is 13 residues. The CDR3 reads CVPSPRAKNIQYF. The CDR3 DNA reads as TGTGTCCCCTCTCCGCGGGCCAAAAACATTCAGTACTTC.

This clone appeared a few times. The chain joins TRBV10-3 to TRBJ2-1, with TRBD1 matching 8 bases. Trimming cost V 0 bases and J 9 bases; bases outside gene matches: 13. This CDR3 contains 17 residues. Germline lookup yields CDR1 ENHRY and CDR2 SYGVKD. This CDR3 is CAISESGQGAGAAEQFF. The CDR3 coding sequence is TGTGCCATCAGTGAGTCGGGGCAGGGGGCAGGGGCGGCTGAGCAGTTCTTC.

This chain uses TRBV7-8 with TRBJ2-6, with D uncertain. This CDR3 has 17 residues. Trimming stripped 1 base from V and 0 bases from J, with 10 bases between. CDR1 SGHVS and CDR2 FQNEAQ come from the germline V gene. In DNA, the CDR3 is TGTGCCAGCAGCTTAGTGGGCCTCGCCTCTGGGGCCAACGTCCTGACTTTC. It encodes CASSLVGLASGANVLTF.

The chain has TRBV7-2 and TRBJ2-3, with 13 bases identical to TRBD2. Germline CDR1 and CDR2: SGHTA and FQGNSA. J gave up 0 bases and V 3 bases, and 6 bases lay outside the gene matches. The CDR3 has 18 amino acids. The CDR3 is CASSLTSGGYPSTDTQYF. CDR3 bases: TGTGCCAGCAGCTTGACTAGCGGGGGGTACCCTAGCACAGATACGCAGTATTTT.

The genes are TRBV18 and TRBJ2-3; D possibly uses TRBD1 or TRBD2 (5 bases each). Germline V CDR1 and CDR2: KGHSH, LQKENI. Trimming cost V 6 bases and J 5 bases, with 9 bases left between them. CDR3 length equals 12 residues. The CDR3 loop reads CASSPGGDTQYF. CDR3 nucleotide sequence: TGTGCCAGCTCCCCTGGGGGAGATACGCAGTATTTT.

The chain carries TRBV28 and TRBJ2-5; no firm D call. V dropped 4 bases and J dropped 1 base, with 13 bases sitting between them. The length of the CDR3 is 15 residues. CDR1 and CDR2 (germline): MDHEN, SYDVKM. CDR3 nucleotide sequence: TGTGCCAGCAGTTCCGCCTTGGGCAGCCAAGAGACCCAGTACTTC. The encoded protein is CASSSALGSQETQYF.

The chain couples TRBV5-1 to TRBJ1-1; a possible D gene is TRBD1 (5 bases). V was clipped by 3 bases and J by 1 base, with 7 bases between them. This CDR3 region has 13 residues. Per germline, CDR1 SGHRS and CDR2 YFSETQ. CDR3 in amino acids: CASSWDGNTEAFF. CDR3 nucleotides: TGCGCCAGCAGCTGGGACGGGAACACTGAAGCTTTCTTT.